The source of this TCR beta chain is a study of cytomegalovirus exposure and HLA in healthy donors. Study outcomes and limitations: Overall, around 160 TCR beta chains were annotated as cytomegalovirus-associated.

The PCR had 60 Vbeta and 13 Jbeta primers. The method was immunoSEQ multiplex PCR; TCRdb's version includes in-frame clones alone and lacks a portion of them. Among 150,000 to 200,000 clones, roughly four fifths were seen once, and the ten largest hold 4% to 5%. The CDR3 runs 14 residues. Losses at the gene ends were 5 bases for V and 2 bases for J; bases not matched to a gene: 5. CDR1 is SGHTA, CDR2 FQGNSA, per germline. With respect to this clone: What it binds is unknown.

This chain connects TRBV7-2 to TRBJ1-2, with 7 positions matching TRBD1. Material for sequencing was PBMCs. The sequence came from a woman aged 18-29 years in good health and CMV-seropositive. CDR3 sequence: CASSHPTGNYGYTF. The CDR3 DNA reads TGTGCCAGCAGCCATCCGACAGGGAACTATGGCTACACCTTC.